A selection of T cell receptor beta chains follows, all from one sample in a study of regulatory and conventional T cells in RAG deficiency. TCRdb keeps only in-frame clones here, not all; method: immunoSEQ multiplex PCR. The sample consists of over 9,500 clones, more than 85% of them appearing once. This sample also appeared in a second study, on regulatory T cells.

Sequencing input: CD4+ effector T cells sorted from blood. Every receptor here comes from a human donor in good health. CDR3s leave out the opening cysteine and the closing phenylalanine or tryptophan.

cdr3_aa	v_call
ASSRTETGYEAF	TRBV6-1
ASSAWDSNTEAF	TRBV6-1
ASSQGGSGNTIY	TRBV28
AISESTPSSGNTIY	TRBV10-3
ASSLAYEQY	TRBV28
SDGSSGRGNEQF	TRBV29-1
ASSEAGGDAGYT	TRBV2
ASSQVGTRYDEQF	TRBV4-1
ASSFLSQGQGGEKLF	TRBV5-1
SVDSVTGYGYT	TRBV29-1
ASSIARGQRIMNTEAF	TRBV5-6
ASSSGDRTYEQY	TRBV5-1
ASRPMPGSSYEQY	TRBV19
AWSHKVPGTGFIEQY	TRBV30
ASSYSRGSGELF	TRBV6-6
ASSVGPRTSLNTEAF	TRBV9
ASSGDQGRNTEAF	TRBV6-5
ASSGGQYSGNTIY	TRBV9
AWSLHRQVWNYGYT	TRBV30
ASSWDRVNTEAF	TRBV28
ASVGLAGGPGEQF	TRBV19
ASRMLAGMGTDTQY	TRBV5-1
ASSLLPPTDGYT	TRBV5-1
ATSRGLRQGATEAF	TRBV15
AWRLKTGSSPLH	TRBV30
ASSAAGKDSDTQY	TRBV6-5
ASKPFSNSNQPQH	TRBV6-1
AWGLRTDTQY	TRBV30
ASSLGTARMPQY	TRBV5-5
ASSHPGTSGANEQF	TRBV4-1
ASSVFSSSYEQY	TRBV9
ASTQGVGEQY	TRBV6-6
ASSLGGQETQY	TRBV11-2
ASSQSFRGTEAF	TRBV16
SAFIFSEQY	TRBV20-1
ASSTGYEQY	TRBV27
ASSLGQGIPLH	TRBV5-4
ASSLDSRSNTEAF	TRBV5-1
ASSLAGRSTEAF	TRBV5-1
ASRETSGPRTQY	TRBV27
ASSLSQETQY	TRBV5-1
ASSLNRGSGGYT	TRBV2